The text below deals with one T cell receptor (beta chain). In the authors' methods: Reference gene primer amplification in the assay estimated nucleated cell counts. Generated by immunoSEQ multiplex PCR, the TCRdb table keeps only in-frame clones and is missing some. V, J and clone size are taken as reported in that table, and D and trimming were inferred from the DNA itself. Here the sample spans hundreds of thousands of clones, approximately 91% being singletons. Trimming cost V 1 base and J 4 bases; bases outside gene matches: 3. Germline V gene lookup returns CDR1 SGHRS and CDR2 YFSETQ. The CDR3 loop spans 16 amino acids. The source of the sample is a study of blood T cell repertoires in COVID-19. Turning to the study itself: COVID-19 samples, acute and convalescent, were from the United States, Italy and Spain. Sources were T cells, B-cell-depleted T cells, or PBMCs; the material itself was cDNA or gDNA.

This clonotype was obtained from a woman in her 40s who had recovered from COVID-19. Sequenced: peripheral blood. The chain carries TRBV5-1 and TRBJ2-5, with 14 positions matching TRBD2. The CDR3, as DNA: TGCGCCAGCAGCTTGTCGACTAGCGGGAGGGGAGAGACCCAGTACTTC. Translation gives CASSLSTSGRGETQYF.